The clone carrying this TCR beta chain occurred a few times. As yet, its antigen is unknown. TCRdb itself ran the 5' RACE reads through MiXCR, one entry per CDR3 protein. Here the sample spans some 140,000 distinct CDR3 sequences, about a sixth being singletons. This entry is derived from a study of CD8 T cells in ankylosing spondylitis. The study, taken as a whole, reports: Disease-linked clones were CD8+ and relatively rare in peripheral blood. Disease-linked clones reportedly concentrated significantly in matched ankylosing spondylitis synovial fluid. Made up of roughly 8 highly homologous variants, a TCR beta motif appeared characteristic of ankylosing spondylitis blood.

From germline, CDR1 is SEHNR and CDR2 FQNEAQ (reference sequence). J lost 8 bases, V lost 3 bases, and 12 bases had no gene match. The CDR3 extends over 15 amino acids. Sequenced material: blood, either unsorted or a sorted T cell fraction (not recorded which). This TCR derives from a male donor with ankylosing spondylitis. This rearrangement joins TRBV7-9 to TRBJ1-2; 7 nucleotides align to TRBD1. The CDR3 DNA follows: TGTGCCAGCAGCTTCTTGGAACAGGGGTTCTTAGGCTACACCTTC. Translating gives CASSFLEQGFLGYTF.